These 6 T cell receptor beta chains originate from one sample sequenced in a study of radiotherapy plus CTLA-4 blockade in lung cancer. Libraries were prepared by immunoSEQ multiplex PCR; TCRdb keeps only in-frame clonotypes and omits some of them. The top ten clones hold 25% of a sample with over 85,000 clones, roughly 80% of them seen once. The sample consisted of peripheral blood, taken from a patient treated with radiotherapy plus ipilimumab. The receptors come from a human donor with non-small cell lung cancer that progressed on radiotherapy plus ipilimumab.

This sequence joins TRBV27 and TRBJ2-1; the D gene is possibly TRBD2 (6 bases). The CDR3 spans 16 residues. With 7 bases removed from V and 4 bases from J, the gap between germline ends came to 20 bases. CDR1 and CDR2 (germline): MNHEY, SMNVEV (reference sequence). CDR3: CASNKNSGQPYNEQFF. As DNA, the CDR3 is TGTGCCAGCAACAAAAATAGCGGCCAACCTTACAATGAGCAGTTCTTC.

The chain is built from TRBV5-1 and TRBJ1-2; D may be TRBD1 (5 bases). CDR1 is SGHRS, CDR2 YFSETQ, per germline. There are 15 residues in the CDR3. The V gene lost 0 bases and the J gene lost 1 base, with 10 bases spanning the gap. CDR3: CASSLEGIRNYGYTF. CDR3 sequence (DNA): TGCGCCAGCAGCTTGGAGGGGATCCGTAACTATGGCTACACCTTC.

The CDR3 nucleotides read TGTGCCAGCAGCTTATTATGGGGGGCCTTGAACACCGGGGAGCTGTTTTTT. This translates into CASSLLWGALNTGELFF. The rearrangement uses TRBV11-2 and TRBJ2-2; D tentatively fits TRBD1 or TRBD2 (6 bases each). The CDR3 is made up of 17 amino acids. CDR1 SGHAT and CDR2 FQNNGV come from the germline V gene. V dropped 2 bases and J dropped 1 base, with 14 bases sitting between them.

This chain joins TRBV7-9 and TRBJ1-2, with D uncertain. V was trimmed by 4 bases and J by 4 bases, leaving 13 bases between them. Germline CDR1 and CDR2: SEHNR and FQNEAQ (reference sequence). The CDR3 is made up of 14 amino acids. CDR3 DNA: TGTGCCAGCAGCTCCGGAGTCCTGTCCTATGGCTACACCTTC. This encodes CASSSGVLSYGYTF.

This clone was recorded a few times. This chain connects TRBV18 to TRBJ1-1; weak D call: TRBD1 (5 bases). This CDR3 is built from 14 residues. The germline V gene has CDR1 KGHSH and CDR2 LQKENI. The V gene lost 3 bases and the J gene lost 4 bases, with 12 bases spanning the gap. CDR3 residues: CASSPQSGGTEAFF. The CDR3 DNA reads TGTGCCAGCTCACCGCAAAGTGGGGGCACTGAAGCTTTCTTT.

The gene calls are TRBV4-1 and TRBJ2-1; 8 bases are a match to TRBD2. The ends lost 2 bases at V and 7 bases at J; junction bases unmatched: 4. The CDR3 loop spans 14 amino acids. Germline V gives CDR1 MGHRA, CDR2 YSYEKL. CDR3 loop: CASSQPGLGNEQFF. The CDR3 DNA sequence: TGCGCCAGCAGCCAACCGGGACTAGGGAATGAGCAGTTCTTC.